Reported below is one T cell receptor beta chain. Its antigen is as yet unknown. The data originate from a study of T cell repertoires in cytomegalovirus infection. Study details: Both recently identified HLA-C-restricted and well-studied HLA-B-restricted CMV epitopes were used in the study. Indications of both CMV infection and matching HLA type were provided by public TCR beta signatures. Whole-study results and caveats: Summed frequency of shared TCR beta families picked out CMV carriers who also had the relevant HLA.

TCRdb ran MiXCR on the reads and lists one entry per CDR3 protein. The sample holds about 770,000 distinct CDR3 sequences, 25% to 30% seen once. The CDR3 runs 17 residues. Germline V gene lookup returns CDR1 ENHRY and CDR2 SYGVKD. V shed 10 bases and J 2 bases; nucleotides not matched to a gene: 19. The material sequenced was cultured CD8+ T cells from PBMCs, taken from culture after CMV antigen stimulation. This receptor was identified in a human donor in good health (CMV status not recorded). Some clones in this sample may be carry-over from other donors' samples. The chain recombines TRBV10-3 with TRBJ1-2; TRBD1 agrees at 7 bases. The CDR3 DNA reads as TGTGCCACCTCTACAGGGGCAGGGGCCATTCAAAACTATGGCTACACCTTC. This gives the protein CATSTGAGAIQNYGYTF.